The 18 T cell receptor beta chains listed next were all sequenced from one sample in a study of circulating and synovial CD4+ cells in juvenile arthritis. TCRdb keeps only in-frame clones here, not all; method: immunoSEQ multiplex PCR. The repertoire holds 4,000 or so clones, with roughly four fifths as singletons. Material: CD4+ T cells from synovial fluid. The receptors shown here come from a human donor with juvenile idiopathic arthritis.

The rearrangement joins TRBV11-3 to TRBJ2-1; 14 bases are shared with TRBD2. V shed 0 bases, J shed 0 bases, and the junction held 7 bases outside the gene matches. The length of the CDR3 is 20 residues. CDR1 and CDR2 (germline): SGHNT, YENEEA. Written as DNA, the CDR3 is TGTGCCAGCAGCTTAGAACCCGGGACTAGCGGGAGTAGCTCCTACAATGAGCAGTTCTTC. Amino acid sequence: CASSLEPGTSGSSSYNEQFF.

The rearrangement links TRBV10-3 to TRBJ2-3; 8 nucleotides match TRBD1. CDR3 length: 14 amino acids. In germline, CDR1 is ENHRY, CDR2 SYGVKD. J gave up 2 bases and V 6 bases, and 4 bases lay outside the gene matches. CDR3 loop: CAISQGAHTDTQYF. The DNA for the CDR3 is TGTGCCATCAGCCAGGGGGCGCACACAGATACGCAGTATTTT.

The chain is built from TRBV30 and TRBJ1-1; D call uncertain. Trimming left V 7 bases short and J 11 bases short, with 26 bases between. Germline V lookup: CDR1 GTSNPN, CDR2 SVGIG (reference sequence). The CDR3 contains 14 residues. The chain's CDR3 is CAFYAGRVGSSAFF. Here the CDR3 DNA reads TGTGCCTTCTACGCGGGTAGGGTGGGCTCCTCGGCTTTCTTT.

The V gene is TRBV4-1, the J gene TRBJ2-3; 9 nucleotides align to TRBD1. Trimming at V came to 6 bases and at J to 4 bases, leaving 2 bases not matched to a gene. The CDR3 length is 13 residues. CDR1 MGHRA and CDR2 YSYEKL come from the germline V gene. The CDR3 here is CASRDRGPDTQYF. The CDR3 DNA reads as TGCGCCAGCAGGGACAGGGGCCCAGATACGCAGTATTTT.

This sequence joins TRBV2 and TRBJ2-3, with 12 positions matching TRBD1. V dropped 4 bases and J dropped 7; count of bases not matched to a gene: 6. The CDR3 covers 15 residues. In germline, CDR1 is SNHLY, CDR2 FYNNEI. The CDR3 reads CASSAGTGGVNTQYF. DNA of the CDR3: TGTGCCAGCAGTGCCGGGACAGGGGGCGTAAATACGCAGTATTTT.

The chain carries TRBV19 and TRBJ1-2; D unresolved. Trimming removed 5 bases from V and 5 bases from J, with 6 bases in between. Germline CDR1 is LNHDA and CDR2 is SQIVND (reference sequence). This CDR3 contains 11 residues. In nucleotides, the CDR3 is TGTGCCAGTAGTCTCTCGTATGGCTACACCTTC. Translated: CASSLSYGYTF. The variable domain in full, with the rest retrieved from reference TRBV19 and TRBJ1-2, is DGGITQSPKYLFRKEGQNVTLSCEQNLNHDAMYWYRQDPGQGLRLIYYSQIVNDFQKGDIAEGYSVSREKKESFPLTVTSAQKNPTAFYLCASSLSYGYTFGSGTRLTVV.

This sequence joins TRBV30 and TRBJ1-2; 7 bases are a match to TRBD1. Germline CDR1 GTSNPN, CDR2 SVGIG (reference sequence). This CDR3 comprises 13 residues. The trim removed 1 base at V and 5 bases at J, leaving 4 bases unmatched. The CDR3 sequence: CAWSAARGYGYTF. The CDR3 region has the DNA TGTGCCTGGAGTGCTGCCAGGGGGTATGGCTACACCTTC.

This clone was seen a few times. The chain joins TRBV6-1 to TRBJ1-3, with D possibly matching TRBD1 (5 bases). The V end lost 6 bases, the J end lost 1 base, and 7 bases lay between the germline ends. Germline assignment: CDR1 MNHNS and CDR2 SASEGT. This CDR3 contains 13 residues. The CDR3 coding sequence is TGTGCCAGCAGGGCAGGGTCTGGAAACACCATATATTTT. Residues: CASRAGSGNTIYF.

As for this clone: This likely comes from a read error, as the CDR3 has no conserved phenylalanine or tryptophan at its end. The DNA is left out, because the CDR3 cannot be placed on it with certainty; the CDR3 is given as TCRdb lists it. The J gene is TRBJ2-7, the V gene TRBV20-1; TRBD1, the D gene given by the table, was not confirmed from the DNA. From germline, CDR1 is DFQATT and CDR2 SNEGSKA (reference sequence). The CDR3 has 10 amino acids, counting both end residues. CDR3 region: CSATPGQAGI.

This chain links TRBV25-1 with TRBJ2-1, with 12 positions matching TRBD2. With 6 bases clipped from V and 6 bases from J, the junction kept 12 bases outside the gene matches. Per the germline V gene, CDR1 is MGHDK and CDR2 is SYGVNS. The CDR3 totals 17 residues. The CDR3 DNA reads TGTGCCAGCAGCGACCCTAGCGGGAGGGCCTCGGGCAATGAGCAGTTCTTC. It specifies CASSDPSGRASGNEQFF.

In this sample, this clone turned up a few times. The chain links TRBV27 to TRBJ1-5; weak D call: TRBD1 (5 bases). The germline V and J ends were trimmed by 0 bases and 2 bases, with 14 bases remaining between them. This CDR3 contains 17 residues. Germline values: CDR1 MNHEY, CDR2 SMNVEV (reference sequence). The CDR3 bases are TGTGCCAGCAGTTTATCATCGCGGGACGTCGGCAATCAGCCCCAGCATTTT. Translating gives CASSLSSRDVGNQPQHF.

The chain has TRBV4-1 and TRBJ2-2, with D possibly TRBD1 on 5 matching bases. The CDR3 sequence is 13 residues long. V lost 0 bases and J lost 13, with 12 bases in between. CDR1 MGHRA and CDR2 YSYEKL come from the germline V gene. CDR3 residues: CASSQDYRQGLFF. CDR3 in DNA: TGCGCCAGCAGCCAAGATTACAGGCAGGGGCTGTTTTTT.

The chain is built from TRBV18 and TRBJ1-1; 9 bases align to TRBD1. The CDR3 sequence is 14 residues long. The V segment lost 3 bases and the J segment 3 bases; nucleotides outside the gene matches: 2. CDR1 is KGHSH, CDR2 LQKENI, per germline. Here the CDR3 reads CASSPRQGDTEAFF. CDR3 sequence (DNA): TGTGCCAGCTCACCCCGACAGGGGGACACTGAAGCTTTCTTT.

This chain connects TRBV4-2 to TRBJ2-6, with TRBD2 matching 7 bases. CDR1 is LGHNA, CDR2 YNFKEQ, per germline. Losses at the gene ends were 0 bases for V and 3 bases for J; bases not matched to a gene: 2. This CDR3 has 16 residues. The CDR3 coding sequence is TGTGCCAGCAGCCAAGATGGGAGGGGTGGGGCCAACGTCCTGACTTTC. Protein: CASSQDGRGGANVLTF.

This clone turned up a few times. The rearrangement joins TRBV10-3 to TRBJ1-3; D gene unclear. V lost 11 bases and J 0 bases, leaving 8 bases between the germline ends. Germline loops: CDR1 ENHRY, CDR2 SYGVKD. This CDR3 contains 12 residues. The CDR3 sequence: CAAQNSGNTIYF. CDR3 DNA: TGTGCCGCCCAGAACTCTGGAAACACCATATATTTT.

The chain is built from TRBV27 and TRBJ2-1, with TRBD2 matching 10 bases. The CDR3 is 16 residues long. Losses at the gene ends were 5 bases for V and 0 bases for J; bases not matched to a gene: 4. The germline V gene encodes CDR1 MNHEY and CDR2 SMNVEV (reference sequence). In DNA form, the CDR3 reads TGTGCCAGCAGTCGCGCTAGCGGGAGCTCCTACAATGAGCAGTTCTTC. Its protein is CASSRASGSSYNEQFF.

This clone was recorded only once. The chain links TRBV13 to TRBJ2-2; no clear D gene. Germline-derived CDR1 and CDR2 are PRHDT and FYEKMQ (reference sequence). The CDR3 has 15 residues. V lost 5 bases to trimming and J lost 3 bases, with 13 bases between them. CDR3 sequence reads: CASSPSLGDTGELFF. The CDR3 DNA is TGTGCCAGCAGCCCATCCCTTGGAGACACCGGGGAGCTGTTTTTT. Drawing the rest from reference TRBV13 and TRBJ2-2, the complete variable domain is AAGVIQSPRHLIKEKRETATLKCYPIPRHDTVYWYQQGPGQDPQFLISFYEKMQSDKGSIPDRFSAQQFSDYHSELNMSSLELGDSALYFCASSPSLGDTGELFFGEGSRLTVL.

As regards this clone: The sample carries other DNA sequences with the same CDR3. The V call is TRBV7-9, the J call TRBJ1-6; no clear D. Germline lookup yields CDR1 SEHNR and CDR2 FQNEAQ (reference sequence). This CDR3 is 14 amino acids long. V was pared by 6 bases and J by 13 bases, with 19 bases between. The CDR3 reads CASSFRGEESPLHF. The CDR3 DNA reads TGTGCCAGCAGTTTCCGTGGGGAGGAATCCCCCCTCCACTTT.